The T cell receptor beta chain described here comes from a study of PD-1 blockade in classical Hodgkin lymphoma. Note on this clone: What it binds is not known.

Described time point: newly diagnosed, previously untreated cHL patient sample. Thawed PBMCs yielded CD4+ T cells through magnetic negative selection. Findings and limits, study-wide: Newly diagnosed patients reportedly had lower baseline TCR diversity than healthy donors.

The table came from immunoSEQ multiplex PCR; TCRdb's copy has only in-frame clones and leaves some out. The data show about 34,000 clones, approximately 90% seen once. Germline V lookup: CDR1 SGDLS, CDR2 YYNGEE. V was cut by 0 bases and J by 8 bases, with 6 bases left in between. This CDR3 has 12 residues. The receptor comes from a human donor with classical Hodgkin lymphoma. Sequencing was performed on CD4+ T cells from blood. The chain employs TRBV9 and TRBJ2-1; D perhaps matches TRBD1 (5 bases). This CDR3 is CASSVEGYEQFF. CDR3 DNA sequence: TGTGCCAGCAGCGTAGAGGGGTATGAGCAGTTCTTC.